This is a list of T cell receptor beta chains from one sample in a study of cytotoxic CD8 clonotypes in ibrutinib-treated CLL. Repertoires were generated with immunoSEQ multiplex PCR, while TCRdb's copy carries only in-frame clones and drops some. The table records around 250,000 clones, roughly 74% of them present only once. Sequencing was performed on PBMCs, taken after 24 months of ibrutinib treatment. The receptors come from a human donor with chronic lymphocytic leukemia. CDR3s leave out the opening cysteine and the closing phenylalanine or tryptophan.

V	J	CDR3
TRBV18	TRBJ2-3	ASSPPGLAGGPEDTQY
TRBV7-2	TRBJ2-1	ASSWFTGQVEQF
TRBV25-1	TRBJ1-1	ASSSNPGAEAF
TRBV11-2	TRBJ2-7	ASSLDRGVGEQY
TRBV15	TRBJ2-7	ATSRVAGGYEQY
TRBV9	TRBJ2-4	ASSVEAGTGNIQY
TRBV10-2	TRBJ2-2	ASSERGSANTGELF
TRBV2	TRBJ1-1	AHGKVKGVADTEAF
TRBV5-1	TRBJ2-7	ASSQPDREGEQY
TRBV9	TRBJ2-5	ASSTTGYQETQY
TRBV19	TRBJ2-7	ASSKRLANYEQY
TRBV28	TRBJ2-7	ASSPGVAGSYEQY
TRBV27	TRBJ1-1	ASSLMRENTEAF
TRBV13	TRBJ2-7	ASSLDRQGEQY
TRBV27	TRBJ1-3	ASRKEGGQNGNTIY
TRBV2	TRBJ2-7	ASQLAKYYEQY
TRBV5-1	TRBJ2-7	ASKVDRDYEQY
TRBV19	TRBJ2-1	ASSTQTSGVGNEQF
TRBV21-1	TRBJ1-5	ASSTTKGSRYSNQPQH
TRBV7-8	TRBJ2-5	ASSFSLETQY
TRBV15	TRBJ2-6	ATSRAAGAGAGANVLT
TRBV6-4	TRBJ2-3	ASSDSPSTNTDTQY
TRBV25-1	TRBJ2-1	ASPRLEEGSNEQF
TRBV11-2	TRBJ2-3	ASSLASGKGTDTQY
TRBV4-3	TRBJ2-1	ASSQGTSGYNEQF
TRBV7-8	TRBJ1-4	ASSLDSEKLF
TRBV27	TRBJ2-5	ASSRNFPLAFQETQY